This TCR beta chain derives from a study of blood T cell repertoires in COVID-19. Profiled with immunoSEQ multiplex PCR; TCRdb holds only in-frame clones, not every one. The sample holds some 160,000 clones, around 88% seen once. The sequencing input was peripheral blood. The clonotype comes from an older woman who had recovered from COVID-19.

The CDR3 bases are TGTGCCAGCAGCTTAGGATTTGTAGGGGAAGGACCGGACACTGAAGCTTTCTTT. It is translated as CASSLGFVGEGPDTEAFF. The chain combines TRBV7-8 with TRBJ1-1; D possibly corresponds to TRBD1 (5 bases). V gave up 1 base and J gave up 3 bases, with 21 bases separating them. Germline V gene lookup returns CDR1 SGHVS and CDR2 FQNEAQ. CDR3 length: 18 residues.